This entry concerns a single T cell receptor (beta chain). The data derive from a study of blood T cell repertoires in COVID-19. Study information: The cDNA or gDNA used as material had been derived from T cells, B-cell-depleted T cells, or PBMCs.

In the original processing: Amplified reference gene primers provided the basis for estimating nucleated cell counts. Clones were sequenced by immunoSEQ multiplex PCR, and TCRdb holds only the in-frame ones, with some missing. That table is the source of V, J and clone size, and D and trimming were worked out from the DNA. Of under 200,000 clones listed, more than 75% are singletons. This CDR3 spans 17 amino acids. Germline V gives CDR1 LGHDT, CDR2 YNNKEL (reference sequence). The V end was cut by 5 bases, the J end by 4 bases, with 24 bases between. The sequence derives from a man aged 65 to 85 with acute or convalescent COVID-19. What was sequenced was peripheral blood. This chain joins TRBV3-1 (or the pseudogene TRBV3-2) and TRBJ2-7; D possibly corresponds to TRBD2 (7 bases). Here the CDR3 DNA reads TGTGCCAGCAGCTCCTGGAGCTTAGGGGAGGGGGGGTACGAGCAGTACTTC. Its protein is CASSSWSLGEGGYEQYF.